Below, one T cell receptor (beta chain) is given with its context. The V and J ends lost 4 bases and 0 bases respectively, with 13 bases between them. The CDR3 has 15 residues. The germline gives CDR1 MNHEY, CDR2 SMNVEV (reference sequence). These data belong to a study of shared clonotypes between healthy human individuals. Here immunoSEQ multiplex PCR was the method, and the copy in TCRdb shows in-frame clones only, minus some. The sample contains roughly 2.2 million clones, 80% to 95% of which appear only once. The rearrangement links TRBV27 to TRBJ2-7; D uncertain. Sequenced: naive CD4+ T cells from PBMCs. Subset indicated: CD45RA+ positively selected. The sequence was collected from a man aged 18 to 29 in good health. Some clones in this sample may be carry-over from other donors' samples. The CDR3 protein is CASSSPGRSSYEQYF. In DNA form, the CDR3 reads TGTGCCAGCAGTTCACCAGGCAGGAGCTCCTACGAGCAGTACTTC.